This passage covers 4 T cell receptor beta chains from one sample sequenced in a study of blood T cell repertoires in COVID-19. TCRdb's table, derived via immunoSEQ multiplex PCR, lists solely in-frame clones and lacks some. The sample yields under 200,000 clones, around 80% seen once. Sequencing was performed on PBMCs or T cells enriched from blood (not recorded which). These receptors were taken from a man aged 50 to 59 who had recovered from COVID-19.

The chain uses TRBV11-3 and TRBJ2-3; 11 bases are a match to TRBD1. Germline V lookup: CDR1 SGHNT, CDR2 YENEEA. Unmatched junction bases numbered 1, after V lost 5 bases and J lost 3 bases. The CDR3 extends over 14 amino acids. The CDR3 region is CASSGTGGTDTQYF. The CDR3 DNA is TGTGCCAGCAGCGGGACAGGGGGGACAGATACGCAGTATTTT.

The sample holds one count of this clone. The rearrangement uses TRBV27 and TRBJ2-7; 10 nucleotides align to TRBD1. CDR1 is MNHEY and CDR2 is SMNVEV in the germline V gene (reference sequence). V lost 4 bases, J lost 3 bases, and 0 bases stayed unmatched. This CDR3 comprises 13 residues. The DNA for the CDR3 is TGTGCCAGCAGTTGGGACAGGGGCTACGAGCAGTACTTC. Translation: CASSWDRGYEQYF.

The genes are TRBV19 and TRBJ1-3, with 8 nucleotides matching TRBD1. Germline CDR1 reads LNHDA; CDR2 reads SQIVND (reference sequence). The CDR3 spans 15 residues. The ends lost 10 bases at V and 1 base at J; junction bases unmatched: 9. DNA for the CDR3: TGTGCCACCTCCACCCAGGGGGCTTCTGGAAACACCATATATTTT. Translated, it gives CATSTQGASGNTIYF.

This chain uses TRBV12-3 or TRBV12-4 with TRBJ2-7; 8 nucleotides match TRBD1. The CDR3 spans 13 residues. V shed 7 bases and J 3 bases; nucleotides not matched to a gene: 5. The CDR3 DNA is TGTGCCAGCAAGGGGACAGGCCGCTACGAGCAGTACTTC. Amino acid sequence: CASKGTGRYEQYF.